Listed below are T cell receptor beta chains from one sample, sequenced in a study of blood T cell repertoires in COVID-19. Method: immunoSEQ multiplex PCR; TCRdb's copy keeps in-frame clones and lacks some. The table lists fewer than 300,000 clones, about 83% of them singletons, with approximately 9% in the top ten. Material for sequencing was peripheral blood. The receptors come from a woman between 45 and 65 years old who had recovered from COVID-19. The CDR3 runs from the conserved cysteine through the conserved F or W. The D gene is left open where the match is weak. Size values are once, few and many counts, or a class for expanded clones, and some rows have none.

length: 15; J: TRBJ2-5; V: TRBV25-1; size: .; D: .; CDR3: CASSEAGLWVETQYF; DNA: TGTGCCAGCAGTGAAGCAGGGCTGTGGGTAGAGACCCAGTACTTC
length: 16; J: TRBJ1-1; V: TRBV27; size: .; D: TRBD1; CDR3: CASSPYRGRSNTEAFF; DNA: TGTGCCAGCAGCCCGTACAGGGGGCGTTCGAACACTGAAGCTTTCTTT
length: 16; J: TRBJ2-1; V: TRBV7-8; size: .; D: TRBD1; CDR3: CASSQMGQGARGEQFF; DNA: TGTGCCAGCAGCCAAATGGGACAGGGTGCGCGGGGTGAGCAGTTCTTC
length: 15; J: TRBJ2-2; V: TRBV7-2; size: .; D: .; CDR3: CASRQTGTFTGELFF; DNA: TGTGCCAGCAGACAGACCGGGACATTCACCGGGGAGCTGTTTTTT
length: 14; J: TRBJ1-5; V: TRBV2; size: .; D: .; CDR3: CASSWMEGRQPQHF; DNA: TGTGCCAGCAGTTGGATGGAGGGGAGACAGCCCCAGCATTTT
length: 15; J: TRBJ1-4; V: TRBV10-3; size: .; D: TRBD1; CDR3: CATFGQGITNEKLFF; DNA: TGTGCCACGTTCGGACAGGGGATCACTAATGAAAAACTGTTTTTT
length: 16; J: TRBJ1-5; V: TRBV7-9; size: .; D: .; CDR3: CASSSFKGGEGQPQHF; DNA: TGTGCCAGCAGCTCTTTTAAAGGTGGGGAGGGTCAGCCCCAGCATTTT
length: 15; J: TRBJ2-3; V: TRBV12-5; size: .; D: TRBD2; CDR3: CASGLEGLGLDTQYF; DNA: TGTGCTAGTGGTTTGGAGGGACTAGGGTTAGATACGCAGTATTTT
length: 16; J: TRBJ2-1; V: TRBV6-2/TRBV6-3; size: .; D: TRBD2; CDR3: CASSPHSGTPYNEQFF; DNA: TGTGCCAGCAGTCCCCATAGCGGGACCCCCTACAATGAGCAGTTCTTC
length: 15; J: TRBJ2-1; V: TRBV10-3; size: .; D: TRBD2; CDR3: CAISLRRGDYNEQFF; DNA: TGTGCCATCTCGCTCAGGCGGGGGGACTACAATGAGCAGTTCTTC
length: 14; J: TRBJ1-6; V: TRBV7-2; size: .; D: .; CDR3: CASSLGASNSPLHF; DNA: TGTGCCAGCAGCTTAGGCGCTAGTAATTCACCCCTCCACTTT
length: 15; J: TRBJ2-1; V: TRBV7-2; size: .; D: TRBD1; CDR3: CASSFFRGSYNEQFF; DNA: TGTGCCAGCAGCTTTTTCAGGGGGTCGTACAATGAGCAGTTCTTC
length: 15; J: TRBJ2-5; V: TRBV5-4; size: .; D: TRBD2; CDR3: CASSSLAGGPETQYF; DNA: TGTGCCAGCAGCTCACTAGCGGGGGGGCCGGAGACCCAGTACTTC
length: 17; J: TRBJ2-2; V: TRBV7-3; size: .; D: .; CDR3: CASTPRWRGQNTGELFF; DNA: TGTGCCAGCACCCCCCGTTGGAGGGGGCAGAACACCGGGGAGCTGTTTTTT
length: 12; J: TRBJ2-1; V: TRBV29-1; size: .; D: TRBD1; CDR3: CSVDRGHNEQFF; DNA: TGCAGCGTGGACAGGGGCCACAATGAGCAGTTCTTC
length: 13; J: TRBJ1-4; V: TRBV12-3/TRBV12-4; size: few; D: .; CDR3: CASRRQRLGKLFF; DNA: TGTGCCAGCAGAAGACAGAGGTTAGGAAAACTGTTTTTT
length: 20; J: TRBJ2-1; V: TRBV3-1/TRBV3-2; size: .; D: .; CDR3: CASSQDLPSAAGRSYNEQFF; DNA: TGTGCCAGCAGCCAAGATTTACCTAGCGCGGCCGGTCGTTCCTACAATGAGCAGTTCTTC
length: 15; J: TRBJ2-7; V: TRBV4-2; size: once; D: TRBD1; CDR3: CASSPRTGGVYEQYF; DNA: TGTGCCAGCAGCCCAAGGACAGGGGGCGTCTACGAGCAGTACTTC
length: 15; J: TRBJ1-2; V: TRBV5-1; size: .; D: TRBD1; CDR3: CASSLEKGGVVGYTF; DNA: TGCGCCAGCAGCTTGGAAAAAGGGGGCGTCGTCGGCTACACCTTC
length: 15; J: TRBJ1-2; V: TRBV27; size: .; D: TRBD1; CDR3: CASSLRAGGSYGYTF; DNA: TGTGCCAGCAGTCTCCGGGCAGGGGGCAGCTATGGCTACACCTTC
length: 14; J: TRBJ2-1; V: TRBV30; size: .; D: TRBD1; CDR3: CAWSRDRGYNEQFF; DNA: TGTGCCTGGTCTCGGGACAGGGGATACAATGAGCAGTTCTTC
length: 18; J: TRBJ2-5; V: TRBV5-5; size: .; D: TRBD2; CDR3: CASSLGRTSGRLLETQYF; DNA: TGTGCCAGCAGCTTGGGGAGGACTAGCGGGAGGCTATTGGAGACCCAGTACTTC
length: 16; J: TRBJ2-7; V: TRBV20-1; size: .; D: TRBD2; CDR3: CSASKTSGEGLYEQYF; DNA: TGCAGTGCTAGTAAGACTAGCGGGGAGGGACTCTACGAGCAGTACTTC
length: 16; J: TRBJ1-4; V: TRBV4-1; size: .; D: .; CDR3: CASSQDVQGPEEKLFF; DNA: TGCGCCAGCAGCCAAGATGTCCAGGGGCCAGAGGAAAAACTGTTTTTT
length: 13; J: TRBJ1-1; V: TRBV30; size: .; D: TRBD1; CDR3: CACTGGLNTEAFF; DNA: TGTGCCTGTACAGGGGGCCTGAACACTGAAGCTTTCTTT
length: 12; J: TRBJ2-3; V: TRBV5-5; size: many; D: .; CDR3: CASSFGLDTQYF; DNA: TGTGCCAGCAGCTTTGGACTGGATACGCAGTATTTT
length: 18; J: TRBJ2-1; V: TRBV24-1; size: .; D: TRBD2; CDR3: CATSEGLAGGGRLNEQFF; DNA: TGTGCCACCAGTGAAGGACTAGCGGGTGGGGGGAGGCTCAATGAGCAGTTCTTC
length: 14; J: TRBJ2-7; V: TRBV7-9; size: .; D: .; CDR3: CASSLQGAQYEQYF; DNA: TGTGCCAGCAGTTTACAGGGTGCCCAATACGAGCAGTACTTC
length: 18; J: TRBJ2-3; V: TRBV6-4; size: .; D: .; CDR3: CASSYEAAGPWSADTQYF; DNA: TGTGCCAGCAGTTACGAGGCTGCGGGCCCATGGAGCGCAGATACGCAGTATTTT
length: 14; J: TRBJ2-1; V: TRBV4-3; size: .; D: .; CDR3: CASSQDFFGSEQFF; DNA: TGCGCCAGCAGCCAAGATTTTTTTGGGAGTGAGCAGTTCTTC
length: 13; J: TRBJ2-5; V: TRBV10-3; size: .; D: .; CDR3: CAISLAAQETQYF; DNA: TGTGCCATCAGTTTAGCGGCCCAAGAGACCCAGTACTTC
length: 14; J: TRBJ2-7; V: TRBV7-8; size: .; D: .; CDR3: CASSLGGWSYEQYF; DNA: TGTGCCAGCAGCTTAGGGGGCTGGTCCTACGAGCAGTACTTC
length: 15; J: TRBJ1-4; V: TRBV5-1; size: .; D: .; CDR3: CASSSPGGNNEKLFF; DNA: TGCGCCAGCAGCTCCCCCGGGGGGAATAATGAAAAACTGTTTTTT
length: 13; J: TRBJ2-1; V: TRBV2; size: .; D: .; CDR3: CASSGDSYNEQFF; DNA: TGTGCCAGCAGTGGAGACTCCTACAATGAGCAGTTCTTC
length: 16; J: TRBJ2-5; V: TRBV28; size: few; D: TRBD2; CDR3: CASRRGLAGVRETQYF; DNA: TGTGCCAGCAGGCGGGGACTAGCGGGAGTACGAGAGACCCAGTACTTC
length: 15; J: TRBJ2-5; V: TRBV28; size: .; D: .; CDR3: CASSTGGALGETQYF; DNA: TGTGCCAGCAGTACTGGGGGGGCACTCGGAGAGACCCAGTACTTC
length: 16; J: TRBJ2-7; V: TRBV7-9; size: .; D: TRBD2; CDR3: CASSSRGTSGSHEQYF; DNA: TGTGCCAGCAGCTCCCGAGGGACTAGCGGGAGCCACGAGCAGTACTTC
length: 13; J: TRBJ2-1; V: TRBV27; size: .; D: .; CDR3: CASSLLSPGEQFF; DNA: TGTGCCAGCAGTTTATTATCACCGGGTGAGCAGTTCTTC
length: 14; J: TRBJ2-3; V: TRBV7-2; size: .; D: .; CDR3: CASSFRLVADTQYF; DNA: TGTGCCAGCAGCTTCAGACTAGTAGCAGATACGCAGTATTTT
length: 15; J: TRBJ2-2; V: TRBV7-3; size: once; D: TRBD1; CDR3: CASSPPGTATGELFF; DNA: TGTGCCAGCAGCCCACCCGGGACAGCCACCGGGGAGCTGTTTTTT
length: 14; J: TRBJ1-1; V: TRBV27; size: few; D: TRBD1; CDR3: CASSLSTGGTEAFF; DNA: TGTGCCAGCAGTTTATCGACAGGGGGCACTGAAGCTTTCTTT
length: 13; J: TRBJ2-3; V: TRBV7-9; size: .; D: .; CDR3: CASSSGTLDTQYF; DNA: TGTGCCAGCAGCTCCGGGACTCTAGATACGCAGTATTTT
length: 16; J: TRBJ2-7; V: TRBV27; size: .; D: TRBD2; CDR3: CASSFARGATRYEQYF; DNA: TGTGCCAGCAGTTTTGCGCGGGGGGCAACACGTTACGAGCAGTACTTC
length: 15; J: TRBJ1-1; V: TRBV19; size: once; D: .; CDR3: CASSIDPGRRTEAFF; DNA: TGTGCCAGTAGTATAGACCCCGGCAGGCGCACTGAAGCTTTCTTT
length: 17; J: TRBJ2-4; V: TRBV11-2; size: .; D: TRBD2; CDR3: CASSTGVLAGVGNIQYF; DNA: TGTGCCAGCAGCACCGGGGTCTTAGCGGGAGTGGGAAACATTCAGTACTTC